A selection of T cell receptor beta chains follows, all from one sample in a study of cytomegalovirus exposure and HLA in healthy donors. Some clones are missing from TCRdb's copy, which holds only in-frame ones; the method was immunoSEQ multiplex PCR. There are about 120,000 clones in the sample; roughly 82% occur only once, and nearly 3% lies in the top ten. Sequencing was carried out using PBMCs. The receptors were gathered from a woman aged 40 to 55 in good health and CMV-seropositive. Each CDR3 is given without its conserved first and last residue. Fields, in order: V gene, CDR3 protein.

TRBV11-2 | ASSPRGGSTDTQY
TRBV7-8 | ASSLVGGSGGTDTQY
TRBV19 | ASSYDGTGNQPQH
TRBV5-1 | ASTPTGYQNEKLF
TRBV28 | ASSLEGGHEQF
TRBV30 | AWTGGVNTGELF
TRBV7-9 | ASSGGRATGNTIY
TRBV10-1 | ASKSGTRTDTQY
TRBV19 | ASSIILAGNSEQY
TRBV7-6 | ASSPTGELNYGYT
TRBV19 | ASSTPGQGSNQPQH
TRBV25-1 | ASGGTGENSPLH
TRBV7-9 | ASSVVRDTYFTEAF
TRBV4-1 | ARRLSGGLLNEQF
TRBV20-1 | STGGTEAF
TRBV7-8 | ASSLRAGDDIHYEQY
TRBV29-1 | SVLGQGGSEKLF
TRBV7-9 | ASSSTGGNTEAF
TRBV18 | ASSFPGLEKETQY
TRBV5-4 | ASSLGLAGSGANVLT
TRBV6-5 | ASSYSAGGNQPQH
TRBV28 | ASSLADRGNYGYT
TRBV7-2 | ASPDGTVFTGELF
TRBV28 | ASSPTDRFSYGYT
TRBV2 | ASSDRGYRGNTGELF
TRBV10-3 | AISDTDSPFYEQY
TRBV29-1 | SVDRDRLYGYT
TRBV5-1 | ASSPEDRRSGEQY
TRBV6-5 | ASSYSPGHKNSPLH
TRBV19 | ASIPTGELDGYT
TRBV9 | ASSGFRGNTGELF